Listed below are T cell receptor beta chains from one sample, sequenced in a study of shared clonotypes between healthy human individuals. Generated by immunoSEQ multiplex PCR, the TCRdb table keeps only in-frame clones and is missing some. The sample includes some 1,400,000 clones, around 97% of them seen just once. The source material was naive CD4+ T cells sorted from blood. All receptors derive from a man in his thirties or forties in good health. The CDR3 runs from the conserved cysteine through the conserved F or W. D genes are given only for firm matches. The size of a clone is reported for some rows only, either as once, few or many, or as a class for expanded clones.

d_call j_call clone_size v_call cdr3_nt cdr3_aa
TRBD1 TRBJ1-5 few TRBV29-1 TGCAGCGTTGCCTCAGGGGGCGCGTCCCAGCATTTT CSVASGGASQHF
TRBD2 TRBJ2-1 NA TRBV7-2 TGTGCCAGCAGCTTGGGACTAGCGGGAGATGAGCAGTTCTTC CASSLGLAGDEQFF
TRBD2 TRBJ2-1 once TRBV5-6 TGTGCCAGCAGCTTGGTAACTAGCGGCCCCTACAATGAGCAGTTCTTC CASSLVTSGPYNEQFF
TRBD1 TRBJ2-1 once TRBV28 TGTGCCAGCAGTTTATGGGGACAGGGGGCTTTTTCCTACAATGAGCAGTTCTTC CASSLWGQGAFSYNEQFF
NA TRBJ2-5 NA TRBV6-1 TGTGCCAGCAGCGGACATCTCCAAGAGACCCAGTACTTC CASSGHLQETQYF
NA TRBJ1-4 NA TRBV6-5 TGTGCCAGCAGTTACAATGGAGGAGGTGAAAAACTGTTTTTT CASSYNGGGEKLFF
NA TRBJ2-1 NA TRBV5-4 TGTGCCAGCAGAGGGCGGGTACGCGATGAGCAGTTCTTC CASRGRVRDEQFF
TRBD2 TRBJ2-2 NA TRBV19 TGTGCCAGTTCCGCAAATCGACTAGCGTTTCTAGCCGGGGAGCTGTTTTTT CASSANRLAFLAGELFF
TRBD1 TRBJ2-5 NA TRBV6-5 TGTGCCAGCAGACTGGGACAGGGGGTGACCCAGTACTTC CASRLGQGVTQYF
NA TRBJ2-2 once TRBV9 TGTGCCAGCAGCGTAGAGCAGGTCGCTCAGACCGGGGAGCTGTTTTTT CASSVEQVAQTGELFF
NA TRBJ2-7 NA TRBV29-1 TGCAGCGTTGACGGGTTAAACTACGAGCAGTACTTC CSVDGLNYEQYF
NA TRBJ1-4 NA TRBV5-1 TGCGCCAGCAGCCCCGAAGGAGGGACCTGGGGGGAAAAACTGTTTTTT CASSPEGGTWGEKLFF
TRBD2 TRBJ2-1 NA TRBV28 TGTGCCAGCAGAAGCGGGAATTTGGATGAGCAGTTCTTC CASRSGNLDEQFF
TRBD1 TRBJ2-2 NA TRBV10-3 TGTGCCATCAGCATAAGACAGGGGATAACCGGGGAGCTGTTTTTT CAISIRQGITGELFF
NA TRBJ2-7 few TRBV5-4 TGTGCCAGCAGCTTGGACAGGTACGAGCAGTACTTC CASSLDRYEQYF
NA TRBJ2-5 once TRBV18 TGTGCCAGCTCACGCAAGGGACGTTCGATGGAAGAGACCCAGTACTTC CASSRKGRSMEETQYF
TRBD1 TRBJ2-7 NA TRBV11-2 TGTGCCAGCAGCTTAGGTGACAGGGACCACGAGCAGTACTTC CASSLGDRDHEQYF
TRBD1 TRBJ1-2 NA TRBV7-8 TGTGCCAGCAGCATACGACAGGGAGGGGGCTACACCTTC CASSIRQGGGYTF
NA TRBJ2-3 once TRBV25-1 TGTGCCAGCAGTGGGTGGCTATTACCCACAGATACGCAGTATTTT CASSGWLLPTDTQYF
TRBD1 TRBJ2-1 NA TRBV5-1 TGCGCCAGCAGCTTGGAGGGGGCGGATGAGCAGTTCTTC CASSLEGADEQFF
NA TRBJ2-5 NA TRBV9 TGTGCCAGCAGCGTAGGGACGTACCAAGAGACCCAGTACTTC CASSVGTYQETQYF
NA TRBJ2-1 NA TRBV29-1 TGCAGCGTCGACTGGGAATCCTACAATGAGCAGTTCTTC CSVDWESYNEQFF
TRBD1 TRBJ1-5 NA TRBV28 TGTGCCAGCAGGACAGGGAAAAGAAACCAGCATTTT CASRTGKRNQHF
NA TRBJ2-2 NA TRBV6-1 TGTGCCAGCAGTGAATCTATGGGGCCGGGCACCGGGGAGCTGTTTTTT CASSESMGPGTGELFF
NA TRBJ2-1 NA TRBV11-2 TGTGCCAGCAGCTTACAGGGGACCGAGCAGTTCTTC CASSLQGTEQFF
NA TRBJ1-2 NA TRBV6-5 TGTGCCAGCAGCCGCGAGAGAAACTATGGCTACACCTTC CASSRERNYGYTF
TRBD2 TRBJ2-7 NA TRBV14 TGTGCCAGCCAAGCCTCGGGAGGCTACGAGCAGTACTTC CASQASGGYEQYF
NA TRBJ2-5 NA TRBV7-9 TGTGCCAGCAGCTTAGGGGGGGCCCAAGAGACCCAGTACTTC CASSLGGAQETQYF
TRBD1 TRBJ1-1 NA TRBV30 TGTGCCTGGAGTCCCCGACGGACAGGGATTGGCACTGAAGCTTTCTTT CAWSPRRTGIGTEAFF
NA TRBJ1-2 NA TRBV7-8 TGTGCCAGCAGCCCGACGACAGGTGTGGGAGTCTATGGCTACACCTTC CASSPTTGVGVYGYTF
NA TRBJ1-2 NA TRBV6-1 TGTGCCAGCAAAGTAGGAACCGGGGGCGGCTACACCTTC CASKVGTGGGYTF
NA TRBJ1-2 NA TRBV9 TGTGCCAGCAGCGTAGCGACTAACTATGGCTACACCTTC CASSVATNYGYTF
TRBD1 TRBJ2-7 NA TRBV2 TGTGCCAGCAGCGGACAGGGACCAACCTACGAGCAGTACTTC CASSGQGPTYEQYF
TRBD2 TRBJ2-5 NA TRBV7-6 TGTGCCAGCAGCTTAGGGCGAAACTCCGGGCGGGAGTGGCAAGAGACCCAGTACTTC CASSLGRNSGREWQETQYF
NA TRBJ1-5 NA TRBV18 TGTGCCAGCTCACGGTCAGGGAACGATCAGCCCCAGCATTTT CASSRSGNDQPQHF
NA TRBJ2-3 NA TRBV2 TGTGCCAGCACAGACACGGTTAGCACAGATACGCAGTATTTT CASTDTVSTDTQYF